The 24 T cell receptor beta chains in this list originate from one sample, sequenced in a study of cytomegalovirus exposure and HLA in healthy donors. The PCR was carried out with 60 Vbeta primers and 13 Jbeta primers. The assay was immunoSEQ multiplex PCR, and TCRdb's table has in-frame clones only and misses some. The table has roughly 200,000 clones, around 77% seen once. Material: PBMCs. All receptors derive from a man aged 55 to 70 in good health and CMV-seronegative.

The rearrangement joins TRBV25-1 to TRBJ2-3; TRBD2 matches 9 bases. Trimming at V came to 4 bases and at J to 3 bases, leaving 8 bases not matched to a gene. This CDR3 region has 16 residues. Germline V lookup: CDR1 MGHDK, CDR2 SYGVNS. Here the CDR3 DNA reads TGTGCCAGCAGTGTGGTAGGCGGGAGGGGGACAGATACGCAGTATTTT. Protein product: CASSVVGGRGTDTQYF.

V and J are TRBV10-2 and TRBJ2-7, with D unclear. This CDR3 contains 14 residues. V lost 5 bases to trimming and J lost 6 bases, with 17 bases between them. Germline V lookup: CDR1 WSHSY, CDR2 SAAADI. Written as DNA, the CDR3 is TGCGCCAGCAGTCAGACGAAGAGGATCGGCGAGCAGTACTTC. The encoded protein is CASSQTKRIGEQYF.

The rearrangement links TRBV27 to TRBJ1-5; 7 bases are shared with TRBD1. The CDR3 is made up of 15 amino acids. Trimming at V came to 10 bases and at J to 0 bases, leaving 9 bases not matched to a gene. Germline CDR1 and CDR2: MNHEY and SMNVEV (reference sequence). The DNA for the CDR3 is TGTGCCATGCCCGGGACAGACTATAGCAATCAGCCCCAGCATTTT. Amino acid sequence: CAMPGTDYSNQPQHF.

The J gene is TRBJ1-3, the V gene TRBV7-9; 8 bases are shared with TRBD1. Germline V gives CDR1 SEHNR, CDR2 FQNEAQ (reference sequence). Trimming at V came to 0 bases and at J to 4 bases, leaving 5 bases not matched to a gene. This CDR3 contains 16 residues. The CDR3 reads CASSLAPGTGGNTIYF. For the CDR3, the DNA is TGTGCCAGCAGCTTAGCCCCCGGGACAGGAGGAAACACCATATATTTT.

This rearrangement joins TRBV6-1 to TRBJ1-1; a weak D match, TRBD1 (6 bases). CDR3 length: 14 amino acids. Germline V gene sequence: CDR1 MNHNS, CDR2 SASEGT. Trimming removed 3 bases at V and 4 bases at J, with 12 bases between. The CDR3 protein is CASSEEGGITEAFF. CDR3 bases: TGTGCCAGCAGTGAGGAAGGGGGAATCACTGAAGCTTTCTTT.

This clone was counted between two and nine times. This sequence joins TRBV6-1 and TRBJ2-2, with 11 bases lining up with TRBD2. Germline CDR1 is MNHNS and CDR2 is SASEGT. Trimming removed 3 bases from V and 5 bases from J; junction bases left unmatched: 11. This CDR3 is built from 18 residues. CDR3 protein: CASSDDRVAGGPTGELFF. The CDR3 region has the DNA TGTGCCAGCAGTGATGATCGGGTAGCGGGGGGGCCGACCGGGGAGCTGTTTTTT.

This chain joins TRBV2 and TRBJ2-5; the match to TRBD1 covers 7 bases. With V trimmed by 4 bases and J by 5 bases, 10 bases remained unmatched. The CDR3 totals 15 residues. Germline assignment: CDR1 SNHLY and CDR2 FYNNEI. This chain's CDR3 is CASSARQTGLETQYF. CDR3 nucleotide sequence: TGTGCCAGCAGTGCGCGCCAGACAGGGCTGGAGACCCAGTACTTC. Drawing the rest from reference TRBV2 and TRBJ2-5, the complete variable domain is EPEVTQTPSHQVTQMGQEVILRCVPISNHLYFYWYRQILGQKVEFLVSFYNNEISEKSEIFDDQFSVERPDGSNFTLKIRSTKLEDSAMYFCASSARQTGLETQYFGPGTRLLVL.

This chain joins TRBV5-1 and TRBJ1-3; D remains ambiguous. The CDR3 is made up of 15 amino acids. The V end lost 1 base, the J end lost 2 bases, and 10 bases lay between the germline ends. Germline CDR1 SGHRS, CDR2 YFSETQ. CDR3 coding DNA: TGCGCCAGCAGCTTGATTGGGCCCCCTGGAAACACCATATATTTT. Its protein product is CASSLIGPPGNTIYF.

The chain couples TRBV5-4 to TRBJ2-2, with 9 bases matching TRBD2. Germline trimming cut 4 bases from V and 1 base from J; bases unmatched to any gene: 5. Germline loops: CDR1 SGHNT, CDR2 YYREEE (reference sequence). The CDR3 runs 16 residues. Here the CDR3 DNA reads TGTGCCAGCAGCCCGAGGCGGGGGGGGAACACCGGGGAGCTGTTTTTT. Amino acids: CASSPRRGGNTGELFF.

This clone was recorded only once. This sequence joins TRBV19 and TRBJ2-2, with 11 bases aligning to TRBD2. The germline V gene encodes CDR1 LNHDA and CDR2 SQIVND (reference sequence). J lost 4 bases, V lost 7 bases, and 8 bases had no gene match. The CDR3 length is 16 residues. CDR3 sequence: CASTLLAGAGTGELFF. CDR3 bases: TGTGCCAGTACGCTACTAGCGGGAGCAGGCACCGGGGAGCTGTTTTTT.

This chain connects TRBV11-2 to TRBJ2-7; 13 bases are a match to TRBD2. The germline V gene encodes CDR1 SGHAT and CDR2 FQNNGV. V trimming: 4 bases; J trimming: 9 bases; junction bases outside the gene matches: 9. The CDR3 is made up of 15 amino acids. The CDR3 is CASSSTSGRYTGQYF. CDR3 nucleotides: TGTGCCAGCAGCTCGACTAGCGGGAGGTATACGGGGCAGTACTTC.

This chain joins TRBV7-6 and TRBJ1-4; 8 nucleotides match TRBD1. Germline loops: CDR1 SGHVS, CDR2 FNYEAQ. The CDR3 runs to 15 residues. V dropped 5 bases and J dropped 3; count of bases not matched to a gene: 5. CDR3 protein: CASSPRTGPNEKLFF. The CDR3 bases are TGTGCCAGCAGCCCGAGGACAGGGCCTAATGAAAAACTGTTTTTT.

J is TRBJ2-3 and V is TRBV9; D uncertain. Trimming cost V 1 base and J 5 bases, with 17 bases left between them. Germline CDR1 reads SGDLS; CDR2 reads YYNGEE. The CDR3 runs 16 residues. The CDR3 spells CASSVLESSGRDTQYF. In nucleotides, the CDR3 is TGTGCCAGCAGCGTACTAGAGTCAAGTGGCAGAGATACGCAGTATTTT.

This sequence joins TRBV4-1 and TRBJ2-1, with D perhaps TRBD2 (7 bases). The V and J ends lost 0 bases and 10 bases respectively, with 13 bases between them. CDR1 is MGHRA and CDR2 is YSYEKL in the germline V gene. This CDR3 region has 14 residues. The CDR3 DNA is TGCGCCAGCAGCCAAGATCGGGGGAGGGGGGAGCAGTTCTTC. Residues: CASSQDRGRGEQFF.

The rearrangement uses TRBV21-1 and TRBJ2-1; the D segment call TRBD2 is taken from the table without a DNA check. TRBV21-1 is described as a pseudogene. CDR3 size: 14 residues. CDR3 sequence reads: CASSKAGLLNEQFF. The CDR3 coding sequence is TGTGCCAGCAGCAAAGCGGGACTCCTCAATGAGCAGTTCTTC.

The CDR3 reads CASSVGGGNTGELFF. The CDR3 coding sequence is TGTGCCAGCAGTGTTGGGGGGGGGAACACCGGGGAGCTGTTTTTT. The chain uses TRBV25-1 and TRBJ2-2, with 7 bases matching TRBD2. In germline, CDR1 is MGHDK, CDR2 SYGVNS. Germline trimming cut 4 bases from V and 1 base from J; bases unmatched to any gene: 3. The CDR3 totals 15 residues.

The chain links TRBV5-1 to TRBJ2-7, with TRBD2 identical over 10 bases. With 0 bases clipped from V and 2 bases from J, the junction kept 11 bases outside the gene matches. This CDR3 is 18 amino acids long. Germline V gene data show CDR1 as SGHRS and CDR2 as YFSETQ. The CDR3 DNA follows: TGCGCCAGCAGCTTGGGGTACGGGTCTAGCGGGGGTCCCTACGAGCAGTACTTC. As protein: CASSLGYGSSGGPYEQYF.

The V call is TRBV6-5, the J call TRBJ2-5; TRBD2 aligns across 13 bases. Germline lookup yields CDR1 MNHEY and CDR2 SVGAGI. V dropped 5 bases and J dropped 9; count of bases not matched to a gene: 6. This CDR3 spans 14 amino acids. The CDR3 DNA reads as TGTGCCAGCAGTAGACTAGCGGGGGGCGCTCCCCAGTACTTC. This sequence encodes CASSRLAGGAPQYF.

This chain uses TRBV29-1 with TRBJ2-3, with 9 bases fitting TRBD2. Losses at the gene ends were 5 bases for V and 5 bases for J; bases not matched to a gene: 11. Germline loops: CDR1 SQVTM, CDR2 ANQGSEA. The CDR3 is 15 amino acids. CDR3 sequence reads: CSVTKRGEFLDTQYF. The CDR3 region has the DNA TGCAGCGTTACAAAGCGGGGGGAATTTTTAGATACGCAGTATTTT.

This chain connects TRBV12-5 to TRBJ2-2; TRBD1 might be the D (6 bases). Per the germline V gene, CDR1 is LGHNT and CDR2 is FRNRAP. The V gene lost 4 bases and the J gene lost 1 base, with 10 bases spanning the gap. The CDR3 has 15 residues. The CDR3 coding sequence is TGTGCTAGTGGTTCTACAGGGATGAACACCGGGGAGCTGTTTTTT. Translated, it gives CASGSTGMNTGELFF.

This clone was counted only a few times. The chain combines TRBV10-3 with TRBJ1-3; possibly TRBD1 for D (5 bases). Germline loops: CDR1 ENHRY, CDR2 SYGVKD. The CDR3 sequence is 13 residues long. Trimming cost V 6 bases and J 3 bases, with 9 bases left between them. The CDR3 spells CAISGGYGNTIYF. DNA for the CDR3: TGTGCCATCAGCGGGGGATATGGAAACACCATATATTTT.

The chain is built from TRBV12-5 and TRBJ2-1; 7 bases map to TRBD2. The CDR3 extends over 15 amino acids. Unmatched junction bases numbered 14, after V lost 7 bases and J lost 8 bases. Germline V CDR1 and CDR2: LGHNT, FRNRAP. CDR3 in DNA: TGTGCTAGTGACGAGGACGGGGGGTCTAGGGATGAGCAGTTCTTC. Translated, it gives CASDEDGGSRDEQFF. The variable domain in full, completed from reference TRBV12-5 and TRBJ2-1, reads DARVTQTPRHKVTEMGQEVTMRCQPILGHNTVFWYRQTMMQGLELLAYFRNRAPLDDSGMPKDRFSAEMPDATLATLKIQPSEPRDSAVYFCASDEDGGSRDEQFFGPGTRLTVL.

The rearrangement joins TRBV2 to TRBJ2-1; no clear D. Germline V CDR1 and CDR2: SNHLY, FYNNEI. Trimming took 4 bases from V and 4 from J, leaving 5 bases between them. CDR3 size: 12 residues. DNA for the CDR3: TGTGCCAGCAGTGTTCGGTACAATGAGCAGTTCTTC. Translated, it gives CASSVRYNEQFF.

The chain uses TRBV5-6 and TRBJ2-5; D perhaps matches TRBD1 (6 bases). Germline CDR1 and CDR2: SGHDT and YYEEEE. Trimming left V 2 bases short and J 0 bases short, with 8 bases between. This CDR3 comprises 14 residues. CDR3 in DNA: TGTGCCAGCAGCTTAAGACAGGACCAAGAGACCCAGTACTTC. It encodes CASSLRQDQETQYF.